This T cell receptor beta chain was found in a study of brain T cells in children with intractable seizures. General study points: HCMV serostatus was not known, and viral specificity came from CDR3 similarity only.

To note about this clone: Its antigen remains unknown.

Surgery cases with the highest brain T cell transcript signatures were chosen for sequencing. The CDR3 loop spans 16 amino acids. J gave up 4 bases and V 2 bases, and 6 bases lay outside the gene matches. Germline V gene lookup returns CDR1 LNHDA and CDR2 SQIVND (reference sequence). Profiled with immunoSEQ multiplex PCR; TCRdb holds only in-frame clones, not every one. Of under 45,000 clones detected, about 93% appear once; the ten largest clones hold 6.3%. This clonotype was sampled from a girl aged 2-15 years with tuberous sclerosis and intractable seizures. Sample: peripheral blood, taken at surgery. The V and J genes are TRBV19 and TRBJ1-5; TRBD1 agrees at 9 bases. CDR3 DNA sequence: TGTGCCAGTAGTATAACCGGGACAGGGCAGAATCAGCCCCAGCATTTT. Its protein product is CASSITGTGQNQPQHF.